This T cell receptor (beta chain) was recovered during a study of T cell responses to AZD1222 COVID-19 vaccine. From germline, CDR1 is SGHVS and CDR2 FNYEAQ. This CDR3 has 13 residues. Trimming left V 0 bases short and J 0 bases short, with 3 bases between. Sequencing was performed with immunoSEQ multiplex PCR; in TCRdb, only in-frame clones are kept and a portion is missing. The sample yields roughly 150,000 clones, roughly nine tenths seen once. Note on this clone: In the same sample, other DNA sequences code for this CDR3.

The sample was peripheral blood, taken 28 days after the second AZD1222 dose. The origin of this receptor is an adult who received the AZD1222 COVID-19 vaccine. The chain uses TRBV7-6 and TRBJ2-7, with D hard to call. This chain's CDR3 is CASSLASSYEQYF. The CDR3 DNA sequence: TGTGCCAGCAGCTTAGCCAGCTCCTACGAGCAGTACTTC.